This T cell receptor (beta chain) came from a study of T-cell memory formation after mild COVID-19. At the level of the study: TCR clustering was largely donor specific.

In its sample, this clonotype was seen a few times. The CDR3 extends over 14 amino acids. Germline V gives CDR1 MGHDK, CDR2 SYGVNS. The J segment lost 8 bases and the V segment lost 0 bases, leaving 4 bases of the junction unmatched. TCRdb recomputed calls from the 5' RACE reads with MiXCR, one row per CDR3 protein. The table includes 35,000 to 45,000 distinct CDR3 sequences, about 6.3% detected once. The gene calls are TRBV25-1 and TRBJ1-2, with TRBD1 matching 9 bases. This TCR came from an adult who had mild COVID-19 (a few samples of this study predate the infection). Cell type and time point are not known. Material: PBMCs or a T cell subset sorted from them (not recorded which). The CDR3 region is CASSEYSTGGGYTF. Written as DNA, the CDR3 is TGTGCCAGCAGTGAATATAGCACAGGGGGCGGCTACACCTTC.